Listed below are T cell receptor beta chains from one sample, sequenced in a study of OX40 agonist ivuxolimab in advanced cancers. Some clones are missing from TCRdb's copy, which holds only in-frame ones; the method was immunoSEQ multiplex PCR. Here the sample spans about 95,000 clones, roughly 89% being singletons. Sequences were derived from CD4+ or CD8+ T cells sorted from blood, sampled in a trial of the OX40 agonist ivuxolimab. All receptors come from an adult with an advanced solid tumor such as melanoma, head and neck, liver or kidney cancer. Both conserved end residues are part of each CDR3. The order of the fields is clone size, J gene, D gene, V gene, CDR3 protein, CDR3 DNA. The D gene is left open where the match is weak. Where a row states a size, it is once, few, many or the class of an expanded clone; other rows omit it.

>-|TRBJ1-3|-|TRBV5-1
CASSIATDSGNTIYF
TGCGCCAGCAGCATCGCGACAGACTCTGGAAACACCATATATTTT
>-|TRBJ2-7|-|TRBV7-2
CASSPGWRGGTGTYEQYF
TGTGCCAGCAGCCCCGGTTGGAGAGGCGGCACTGGGACCTACGAGCAGTACTTC
>-|TRBJ2-5|TRBD2|TRBV5-1
CASSPRLAATQETQYF
TGCGCCAGCAGCCCGCGACTAGCGGCCACACAAGAGACCCAGTACTTC
>-|TRBJ2-7|TRBD2|TRBV4-3
CASSPRPQTSGGSGEQYF
TGCGCCAGCAGCCCCCGACCCCAAACTAGCGGGGGTTCGGGCGAGCAGTACTTC
>-|TRBJ2-7|-|TRBV13
CASSYNYEQYF
TGTGCCAGCAGCTATAACTACGAGCAGTACTTC
>-|TRBJ2-4|-|TRBV20-1
CSARGQNIQYF
TGCAGTGCTAGAGGTCAAAACATTCAGTACTTC
>few|TRBJ2-5|TRBD1|TRBV28
CASSTGTGAQETQYF
TGTGCCAGCAGTACCGGGACAGGGGCCCAAGAGACCCAGTACTTC
>few|TRBJ2-7|-|TRBV7-9
CASSFWEGEQYF
TGTGCCAGCAGCTTTTGGGAAGGCGAGCAGTACTTC
>-|TRBJ2-5|TRBD2|TRBV9
CASSVSGLFQETQYF
TGTGCCAGCAGCGTTAGCGGGCTGTTCCAAGAGACCCAGTACTTC
>-|TRBJ2-7|TRBD1|TRBV30
CAWGGQTISYEQYF
TGTGCCTGGGGGGGACAGACAATTTCCTACGAGCAGTACTTC
>-|TRBJ2-1|TRBD2|TRBV19
CASSIVGGTSSYNEQFF
TGTGCCAGTAGTATAGTCGGGGGGACTTCCTCCTACAATGAGCAGTTCTTC
>-|TRBJ2-7|TRBD2|TRBV29-1
CSVQTTAGAFLYEQYF
TGCAGCGTTCAGACAACAGCGGGAGCTTTCCTTTACGAGCAGTACTTC
>-|TRBJ1-1|-|TRBV5-6
CASSSKGRTEAFF
TGTGCCAGCAGCTCCAAGGGGCGTACTGAAGCTTTCTTT
>-|TRBJ2-1|-|TRBV19
CASSPRGAEGEQFF
TGTGCCAGTAGCCCCCGGGGGGCCGAAGGTGAGCAGTTCTTC
>-|TRBJ2-7|-|TRBV11-2
CASSQGYWTYEQYF
TGTGCCAGCAGCCAAGGGTACTGGACCTACGAGCAGTACTTC
>-|TRBJ1-1|-|TRBV18
CASSPRAPGDTEAFF
TGTGCCAGCTCACCACGAGCACCTGGGGACACTGAAGCTTTCTTT
>-|TRBJ2-1|-|TRBV19
CASSNKPGLDLNEQFF
TGTGCCAGTAGTAATAAACCGGGACTCGACCTCAATGAGCAGTTCTTC
>-|TRBJ1-1|-|TRBV29-1
CNFKGGGGEAFF
TGCAACTTTAAGGGGGGAGGAGGCGAAGCTTTCTTT
>-|TRBJ2-7|-|TRBV4-2
CASSQGTASYEQYF
TGTGCCAGCAGCCAAGGAACAGCCTCCTACGAGCAGTACTTC
>-|TRBJ2-7|-|TRBV20-1
CSAVISEQYF
TGCAGTGCGGTGATTAGCGAGCAGTACTTC
>-|TRBJ2-7|-|TRBV20-1
CSAWRDDEQYF
TGCAGTGCTTGGAGGGACGACGAGCAGTACTTC
>-|TRBJ2-1|-|TRBV27
CASSLGSLGSYNEQFF
TGTGCCAGCAGTTTAGGGAGCCTGGGCTCCTACAATGAGCAGTTCTTC
>-|TRBJ2-1|TRBD2|TRBV18
CASSPPLLAGGSEQFF
TGTGCCAGCTCACCACCGTTACTAGCGGGAGGAAGTGAGCAGTTCTTC
>-|TRBJ1-1|-|TRBV28
CASSLLGTRDTEAFF
TGTGCCAGCAGTTTACTTGGGACAAGGGACACTGAAGCTTTCTTT
>-|TRBJ2-7|-|TRBV28
CASSPTRFSYEQYF
TGTGCCAGCAGCCCGACTAGGTTCTCCTACGAGCAGTACTTC
>-|TRBJ1-6|-|TRBV18
CASSPEGGGNSPLHF
TGTGCCAGCTCACCGGAAGGGGGGGGTAATTCACCCCTCCACTTT
>-|TRBJ1-5|-|TRBV30
CAWSVWPSFSNQPQHF
TGTGCCTGGAGTGTATGGCCGAGTTTTAGCAATCAGCCCCAGCATTTT
>-|TRBJ2-7|TRBD1|TRBV7-2
CASSFVSTGTGEYEQYF
TGTGCCAGCAGCTTCGTTAGCACCGGGACAGGGGAGTACGAGCAGTACTTC
>-|TRBJ1-1|TRBD1|TRBV7-8
CASSHVGQGAEAFF
TGTGCCAGCAGTCACGTGGGACAGGGGGCTGAAGCTTTCTTT
>-|TRBJ2-7|-|TRBV12-2
CASRSTLRLLANYEQYF
TGTGCAAGTCGCTCCACCCTCCGTCTATTAGCTAACTACGAGCAGTACTTC
>-|TRBJ2-2|-|TRBV9
CASSATGELFF
TGTGCCAGCAGCGCAACCGGGGAGCTGTTTTTT
>once|TRBJ2-2|-|TRBV19
CASSRGGLNGELFF
TGTGCCAGTAGTCGAGGTGGGCTCAACGGGGAGCTGTTTTTT
>-|TRBJ1-5|-|TRBV30
CAWSLGGEGPQHF
TGTGCCTGGAGCCTGGGGGGGGAAGGGCCCCAGCATTTT
>-|TRBJ2-7|TRBD2|TRBV5-1
CASSLAGTSEYYEQYF
TGCGCCAGCAGCTTGGCCGGGACTAGCGAGTACTACGAGCAGTACTTC
>-|TRBJ2-5|TRBD2|TRBV12-5
CASGLSTSETQYF
TGTGCTAGTGGTTTGTCGACTAGCGAGACCCAGTACTTC
>once|TRBJ1-5|TRBD1|TRBV28
CASSLSYSRDRGGMSNQPQHF
TGTGCCAGCAGTTTATCATATTCCCGGGACAGGGGAGGCATGAGCAATCAGCCCCAGCATTTT
>-|TRBJ1-4|-|TRBV25-1
CASRGREKLFF
TGTGCCAGCAGGGGGCGGGAAAAACTGTTTTTT
>-|TRBJ1-1|-|TRBV6-5
CASIITGEAFF
TGTGCCAGCATTATCACAGGAGAAGCTTTCTTT
>-|TRBJ1-1|-|TRBV9
CASSADLQDTEAFF
TGTGCCAGCAGCGCGGACCTACAAGACACTGAAGCTTTCTTT
>once|TRBJ2-6|-|TRBV4-3
CASSQRRPGEPGANVLTF
TGCGCCAGCAGCCAACGTCGACCTGGGGAACCTGGGGCCAACGTCCTGACTTTC
>-|TRBJ2-7|-|TRBV29-1
CSVENDGEQYF
TGCAGCGTTGAAAATGACGGCGAGCAGTACTTC
>-|TRBJ1-6|TRBD1|TRBV18
CASSPKFQGDSPLHF
TGTGCCAGCTCACCAAAATTCCAGGGGGACTCACCCCTCCACTTT
>-|TRBJ1-5|-|TRBV14
CASSQGAPNQPQHF
TGTGCCAGCAGCCAAGGGGCCCCCAATCAGCCCCAGCATTTT
>once|TRBJ2-1|-|TRBV27
CASSVEGPINEQFF
TGTGCCAGCAGTGTGGAGGGCCCCATCAATGAGCAGTTCTTC
>few|TRBJ2-1|TRBD2|TRBV9
CASSPRRGLAGENEQFF
TGTGCCAGCAGCCCGCGGAGGGGGCTAGCGGGGGAGAATGAGCAGTTCTTC
>-|TRBJ2-2|-|TRBV9
CASSVAGTGELFF
TGTGCCAGCAGCGTAGCTGGGACCGGGGAGCTGTTTTTT
>-|TRBJ1-4|-|TRBV29-1
CSVEGTRDGEKLFF
TGCAGCGTTGAAGGGACCAGGGATGGAGAAAAACTGTTTTTT
>-|TRBJ2-3|-|TRBV11-1
CASRDTDTQYF
TGTGCCAGCAGGGATACAGATACGCAGTATTTT
>-|TRBJ1-5|-|TRBV6-1
CASQGGVNQPQHF
TGTGCCAGCCAAGGCGGAGTCAATCAGCCCCAGCATTTT
>-|TRBJ1-2|TRBD1|TRBV6-5
CASSSRVSGGGGYTF
TGTGCCAGCAGTTCGCGGGTATCAGGGGGCGGAGGCTACACCTTC
>-|TRBJ1-5|-|TRBV6-5
CASSLDLRSNQPQHF
TGTGCCAGCAGTTTGGACTTACGGAGCAATCAGCCCCAGCATTTT
>-|TRBJ1-2|-|TRBV10-3
CAIRPGTDYGYTF
TGTGCCATCCGTCCCGGGACCGACTATGGCTACACCTTC